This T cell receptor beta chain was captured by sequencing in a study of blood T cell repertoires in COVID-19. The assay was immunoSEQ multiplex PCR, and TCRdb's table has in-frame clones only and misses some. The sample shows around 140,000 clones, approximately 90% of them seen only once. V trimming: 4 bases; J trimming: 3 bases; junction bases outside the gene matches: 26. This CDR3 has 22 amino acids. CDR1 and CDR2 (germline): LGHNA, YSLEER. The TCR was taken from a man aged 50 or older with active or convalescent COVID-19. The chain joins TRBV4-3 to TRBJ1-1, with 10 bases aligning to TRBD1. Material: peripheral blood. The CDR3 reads CASSRQKKPGTGDYPGDTEAFF. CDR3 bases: TGCGCCAGCAGCCGCCAAAAAAAACCCGGGACAGGGGACTATCCGGGCGACACTGAAGCTTTCTTT.